Below are 14 T cell receptor beta chains sequenced from a single sample in a study of blood T cell repertoires in COVID-19. Clones were sequenced by immunoSEQ multiplex PCR, and TCRdb holds only the in-frame ones, with some missing. Of around 250,000 clones detected, 80% to 85% appear once; the ten largest clones hold roughly 3.1%. What was sequenced was PBMCs or T cells enriched from blood (not recorded which). The source is a man aged 45-60 years who had recovered from COVID-19.

The chain has TRBV5-1 and TRBJ2-5, with 7 positions matching TRBD2. The length of the CDR3 is 16 residues. CDR1 is SGHRS, CDR2 YFSETQ, per germline. V was pared by 0 bases and J by 1 base, with 6 bases of the junction left unmatched. The CDR3 bases are TGCGCCAGCAGCTTGGCGGGGGGAGCGGGCCAAGAGACCCAGTACTTC. Translating it yields CASSLAGGAGQETQYF.

The chain joins TRBV6-5 to TRBJ2-5; D may be TRBD1 (6 bases). V was pared by 6 bases and J by 4 bases, with 18 bases between. Germline CDR1 reads MNHEY; CDR2 reads SVGAGI. The CDR3 length is 15 residues. CDR3 DNA: TGTGCCAGCAGGTCCTACAGGGAAGTGAGAGAGACCCAGTACTTC. Its translation: CASRSYREVRETQYF.

CDR3 DNA sequence: TGTGCCAGCAGGTCGGCGGGGAACACTGAAGCTTTCTTT. It translates to CASRSAGNTEAFF. The gene calls are TRBV12-3 or TRBV12-4 and TRBJ1-1; no definite D call. There are 13 residues in the CDR3. The V end lost 6 bases, the J end lost 1 base, and 9 bases lay between the germline ends.

The chain couples TRBV7-9 to TRBJ1-4; 10 bases are a match to TRBD1. The CDR3 is 14 amino acids. Germline V lookup: CDR1 SEHNR, CDR2 FQNEAQ (reference sequence). The V segment lost 4 bases and the J segment 7 bases; nucleotides outside the gene matches: 3. This CDR3 is CASSSDRGPEKLFF. CDR3 sequence (DNA): TGTGCCAGCAGCTCAGACAGGGGGCCTGAAAAACTGTTTTTT.

The gene calls are TRBV30 and TRBJ1-3; D perhaps matches TRBD1 (5 bases). The V gene's germline CDR1 is GTSNPN and CDR2 SVGIG (reference sequence). Trimming took 6 bases from V and 4 from J, leaving 13 bases between them. The CDR3 is made up of 13 amino acids. The CDR3 sequence is CACSLGAGNTIYF. The CDR3 nucleotides are TGTGCCTGTAGCTTAGGGGCAGGAAACACCATATATTTT.

The chain uses TRBV11-3 and TRBJ2-7; 8 nucleotides line up with TRBD1. After removal of 4 bases from V and 3 bases from J, the junction contained 5 bases not matched to a gene. Germline loops: CDR1 SGHNT, CDR2 YENEEA. The CDR3 has 14 residues. CDR3 in DNA: TGTGCCAGCAGCTCGGACAGGGACCTCTACGAGCAGTACTTC. Its protein product is CASSSDRDLYEQYF.

In regard to this clone: Other DNA sequences within the sample encode an identical CDR3. The chain uses TRBV19 and TRBJ1-2; TRBD1 matches at 7 bases. This CDR3 region has 13 residues. V lost 3 bases, J lost 5 bases, and 3 bases stayed unmatched. Germline V gives CDR1 LNHDA, CDR2 SQIVND (reference sequence). CDR3 coding DNA: TGTGCCAGTAGTATTGACAGGGTGTATGGCTACACCTTC. This sequence encodes CASSIDRVYGYTF.

The chain is built from TRBV7-6 and TRBJ2-5, with 8 positions matching TRBD1. Trimming at V came to 1 base and at J to 1 base, leaving 2 bases not matched to a gene. The CDR3 totals 15 residues. Per the germline V gene, CDR1 is SGHVS and CDR2 is FNYEAQ. CDR3 loop: CASSLVQGAQETQYF. DNA of the CDR3: TGTGCCAGCAGCTTAGTCCAGGGGGCCCAAGAGACCCAGTACTTC.

This sequence joins TRBV7-2 and TRBJ1-2; D is unresolved. The CDR3 loop spans 15 amino acids. CDR1 is SGHTA, CDR2 FQGNSA, per germline. V was cut by 5 bases and J by 5 bases, with 18 bases left in between. The CDR3 spells CASSLYHRSPYGYTF. Written as DNA, the CDR3 is TGTGCCAGCAGCCTCTACCACCGAAGCCCATATGGCTACACCTTC.

This chain uses TRBV11-2 with TRBJ1-2; possibly TRBD1 for D (6 bases). V gave up 5 bases and J gave up 7 bases, with 11 bases separating them. The CDR3 totals 12 residues. Germline assignment: CDR1 SGHAT and CDR2 FQNNGV. The CDR3 DNA follows: TGTGCCAGCAGCCAGGGGCTCTCTGGCTACACCTTC. It yields the protein CASSQGLSGYTF.

The V gene is TRBV15, the J gene TRBJ1-3; D ambiguous. Germline V lookup: CDR1 LNHNV, CDR2 YYDKDF (reference sequence). The CDR3 contains 15 residues. Between the trimmed V and J ends, which lost 6 bases and 0 bases, there was a span of 12 bases. The CDR3 nucleotides are TGTGCCACCAGTCCCTCCCGGAGCTCTGGAAACACCATATATTTT. Its protein product is CATSPSRSSGNTIYF.

This clone occurred once. The V gene is TRBV4-3, the J gene TRBJ1-6, with D possibly matching TRBD1 (5 bases). V gave up 1 base and J gave up 5 bases, with 9 bases separating them. Germline CDR1 and CDR2: LGHNA and YSLEER. The CDR3 spans 15 residues. The CDR3 protein is CASSQGRQHNSPLHF. The CDR3 nucleotides read TGCGCCAGCAGCCAAGGCCGACAGCATAATTCACCCCTCCACTTT.

V usage is TRBV5-4 and J usage is TRBJ2-1; 7 bases line up with TRBD1. Trimming took 0 bases from V and 5 from J; bases not matched to a gene: 8. This CDR3 spans 16 amino acids. The germline V gene has CDR1 SGHNT and CDR2 YYREEE (reference sequence). Written as DNA, the CDR3 is TGTGCCAGCAGCTTGGTAGAAAGGACAGGAAACAATGAGCAGTTCTTC. This encodes CASSLVERTGNNEQFF.

J is TRBJ1-1 and V is TRBV7-9; 7 nucleotides match TRBD1. Germline assignment: CDR1 SEHNR and CDR2 FQNEAQ (reference sequence). The CDR3 is 14 residues long. Unmatched junction bases numbered 6, after V lost 2 bases and J lost 6 bases. The CDR3 region is CASSLTTGAAEAFF. DNA of the CDR3: TGTGCCAGCAGCTTAACTACAGGGGCAGCTGAAGCTTTCTTT.